This TCR beta chain came from a study of vaccination effects on CD4 cells after COVID-19. Study information: Antigen-specific CD4+ T cells expanded by the ViraFEST assay with viral peptide pools were then sequenced.

TCRdb's copy holds only in-frame clones and misses some; the assay was immunoSEQ multiplex PCR. The table includes tens of thousands of clones, around 73% detected once. When less than 13 days of culture had elapsed, CD4+ T cells were isolated. Having tested negative for nucleocapsid antibodies, the vaccine recipients showed no prior SARS-CoV-2 infection. The study's findings and limits: Limitations: small convalescent group and missing early post-infection timepoints.

CDR1 MNHEY and CDR2 SMNVEV come from the germline V gene (reference sequence). The CDR3 is made up of 15 amino acids. The ends were cut back, 2 bases at V and 2 bases at J, with 10 bases in the middle. Concerning this clone: What it recognizes is unknown.

This rearrangement joins TRBV27 to TRBJ1-3, with D hard to call. Sequencing was performed on CD4+ T cells from PBMCs cultured without peptide, taken before COVID-19 vaccination. This clonotype originated in a human donor who received a COVID-19 vaccine. The CDR3 is CASSLGVSPGNTIYF. Written as DNA, the CDR3 is TGTGCCAGCAGTTTAGGGGTTTCTCCTGGAAACACCATATATTTT.